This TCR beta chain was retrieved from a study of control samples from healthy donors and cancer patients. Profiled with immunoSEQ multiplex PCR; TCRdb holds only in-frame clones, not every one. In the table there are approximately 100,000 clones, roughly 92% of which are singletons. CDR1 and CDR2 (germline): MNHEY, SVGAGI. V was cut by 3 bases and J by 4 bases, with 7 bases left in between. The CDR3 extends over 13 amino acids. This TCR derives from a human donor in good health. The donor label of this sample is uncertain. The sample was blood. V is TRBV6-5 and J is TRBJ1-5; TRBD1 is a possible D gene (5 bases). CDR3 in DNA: TGTGCCAGCAGTTATGCAGGGAATCAGCCCCAGCATTTT. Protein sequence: CASSYAGNQPQHF.